This TCR beta chain was obtained from a study of shared clonotypes between healthy human individuals. Study overall: There were three CD4 naive, three CD4 memory, two CD8 naive and one CD8 memory plates per donor.

As concerns this clone: Its cognate antigen is unknown.

Sequenced by immunoSEQ multiplex PCR; TCRdb stores in-frame clones only, minus some. Of around 2,000,000 clones listed, 85% to 95% are singletons. Donors were Caucasian adults residing in Nashville, Tennessee, USA. Overall study findings and caveats: Larger richness was generally estimated for naive than memory subsets.

The sequence derives from a man aged 18 to 29 in good health. The material sequenced was naive CD4+ T cells sorted from blood. Subset in this sample: CD45RA+ positively selected.

The CDR3 spells CASSLQGAYGYTF. The CDR3 DNA is TGTGCCAGCAGTTTACAGGGGGCGTATGGCTACACCTTC. V gene TRBV5-6 combines with J gene TRBJ1-2; 9 nucleotides agree with TRBD1. Germline V gene lookup returns CDR1 SGHDT and CDR2 YYEEEE. The J segment lost 5 bases and the V segment lost 5 bases, leaving 4 bases of the junction unmatched. The CDR3 covers 13 residues.